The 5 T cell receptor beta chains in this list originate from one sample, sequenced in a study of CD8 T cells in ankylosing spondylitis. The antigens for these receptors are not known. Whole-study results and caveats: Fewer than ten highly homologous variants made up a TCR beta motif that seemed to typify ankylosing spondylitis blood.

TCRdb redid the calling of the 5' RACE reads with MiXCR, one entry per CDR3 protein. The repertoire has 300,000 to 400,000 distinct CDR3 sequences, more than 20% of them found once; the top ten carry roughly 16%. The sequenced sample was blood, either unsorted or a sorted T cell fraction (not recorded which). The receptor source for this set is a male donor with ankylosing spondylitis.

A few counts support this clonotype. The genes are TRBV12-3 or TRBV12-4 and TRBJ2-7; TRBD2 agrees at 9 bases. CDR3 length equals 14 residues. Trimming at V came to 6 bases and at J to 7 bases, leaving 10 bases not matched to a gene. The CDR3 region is CASRNSGRIQEQYF. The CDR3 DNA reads TGTGCCAGCAGAAATAGCGGGAGAATTCAGGAGCAGTACTTC.

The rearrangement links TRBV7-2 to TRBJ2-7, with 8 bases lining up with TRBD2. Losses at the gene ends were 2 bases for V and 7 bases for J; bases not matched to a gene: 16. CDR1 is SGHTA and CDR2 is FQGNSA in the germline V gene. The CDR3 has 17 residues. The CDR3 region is CASSLTWSTSGAQEQYF. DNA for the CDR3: TGTGCCAGCAGCTTAACTTGGTCAACTAGCGGAGCCCAAGAGCAGTACTTC.

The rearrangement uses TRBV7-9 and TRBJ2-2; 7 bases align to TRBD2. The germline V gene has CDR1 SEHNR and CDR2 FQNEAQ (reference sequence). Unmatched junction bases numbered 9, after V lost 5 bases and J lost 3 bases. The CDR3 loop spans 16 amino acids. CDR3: CASSQGLREHTGELFF. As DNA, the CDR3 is TGTGCCAGCAGCCAAGGGCTGCGGGAGCACACCGGGGAGCTGTTTTTT.

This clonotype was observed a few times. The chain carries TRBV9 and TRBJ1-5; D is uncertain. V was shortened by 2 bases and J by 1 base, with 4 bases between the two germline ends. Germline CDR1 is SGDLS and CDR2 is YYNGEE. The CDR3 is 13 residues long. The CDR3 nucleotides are TGTGCCAGCAGCGTCGGAAGCAATCAGCCCCAGCATTTT. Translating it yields CASSVGSNQPQHF. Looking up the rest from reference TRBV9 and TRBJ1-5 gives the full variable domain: DSGVTQTPKHLITATGQRVTLRCSPRSGDLSVYWYQQSLDQGLQFLIQYYNGEERAKGNILERFSAQQFPDLHSELNLSSLELGDSALYFCASSVGSNQPQHFGDGTRLSIL.

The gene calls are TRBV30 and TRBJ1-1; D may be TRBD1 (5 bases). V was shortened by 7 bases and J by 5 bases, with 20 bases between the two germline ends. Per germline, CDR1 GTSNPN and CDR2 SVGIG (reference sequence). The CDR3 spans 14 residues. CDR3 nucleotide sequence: TGTGCCTCCGGGGGGGGGACCTTGGGAACTGAAGCTTTCTTT. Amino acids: CASGGGTLGTEAFF.